The clone carrying this T cell receptor (beta chain) was observed a few times. Its matching antigen is unknown. CDR3 length equals 14 residues. V dropped 4 bases and J dropped 3; count of bases not matched to a gene: 3. The sample originates from a study of T-cell memory formation after mild COVID-19. Study results and caveats: In pre-infection memory, a portion of responding clones appeared, which suggested that cross-reactive memory joined.

TCRdb called the 5' RACE reads again in MiXCR, with one record for every CDR3 protein. The sample carries 350,000 to 500,000 distinct CDR3 sequences, 20% to 30% recorded once. This TCR derives from an adult woman who had mild COVID-19 (a few samples of this study predate the infection). Cell type and time point are not known. The chain uses TRBV12-3 or TRBV12-4 and TRBJ1-5, with TRBD1 matching 7 bases. The sequencing input was PBMCs or a T cell subset sorted from them (not recorded which). CDR3 residues: CASSSGTVNQPQHF. CDR3 nucleotides: TGTGCCAGCAGTTCCGGGACAGTCAATCAGCCCCAGCATTTT.